The T cell receptor beta chain under discussion was sequenced for a study of T-cell reconstitution after alpha-beta-depleted transplantation in children. The V gene lost 8 bases and the J gene lost 9 bases, with 22 bases spanning the gap. CDR1 is LGHDT, CDR2 YNNKEL, per germline (reference sequence). This CDR3 spans 15 amino acids. It was with unique molecular identifiers that the TCRbeta library was prepared. TCRdb reanalysed the PCR reads using MiXCR and keeps one entry per CDR3 protein. The sample carries 150,000 to 200,000 distinct CDR3 sequences, about 6.3% recorded once. This clonotype was sampled from a human donor who donated a stem cell graft to a child with Wiskott-Aldrich syndrome. The chain couples TRBV3-1 to TRBJ1-4, with D perhaps matching TRBD1 (5 bases). The starting material was PBMCs from the stem cell graft donor, obtained from the stem cell graft. The CDR3 spells CASYCLGVRKKKLFF. For the CDR3, the DNA is TGTGCCAGCTATTGTTTGGGGGTGAGGAAGAAAAAACTGTTTTTT.